One T cell receptor beta chain is described in this entry. The data belong to a study of siplizumab effects on memory and regulatory T cells. Sequenced by immunoSEQ multiplex PCR; TCRdb stores in-frame clones only, minus some. The top ten clones hold roughly 1.5% of a sample with roughly 120,000 clones, roughly 94% of them seen once. Trimming shortened V by 5 bases and J by 4 bases, and 20 bases separated the two germline ends. Germline V gives CDR1 SGHTA, CDR2 FQGNSA. CDR3 size: 16 residues. The receptor's source is a human donor in good health. Sequenced input: non-Treg CD4+ T cells sorted from blood. V gene TRBV7-2 combines with J gene TRBJ1-2; possibly TRBD1 for D (6 bases). CDR3: CASSPEGGARVYGYTF. In DNA form, the CDR3 reads TGTGCCAGCAGCCCCGAGGGGGGGGCACGGGTCTATGGCTACACCTTC.